A selection of T cell receptor beta chains follows, all from one sample in a study of blood T cell repertoires in COVID-19. Here immunoSEQ multiplex PCR was the method, and the copy in TCRdb shows in-frame clones only, minus some. Among 100,000 to 150,000 clones, roughly four fifths were seen once, and the ten largest hold around 5.5%. The sequenced sample consisted of peripheral blood. All receptors derive from a man in his fifties or sixties with acute or convalescent COVID-19. CDR3s leave out the opening cysteine and the closing phenylalanine or tryptophan. The order of the fields is CDR3 protein, CDR3 length, J gene, V gene.

AMSGRVNSPLH,11,TRBJ1-6,TRBV30
ASKWGQGANGELF,13,TRBJ2-2,TRBV19
ASSKLLGELF,10,TRBJ2-2,TRBV6-5
ASSLGQGARDTEAF,14,TRBJ1-1,TRBV5-8
ASSSAGAGNTEAF,13,TRBJ1-1,TRBV6-5
ASRLTLAGVGTGELF,15,TRBJ2-2,TRBV2
ASSLTGLAGVDTQY,14,TRBJ2-3,TRBV7-2
ARSLRTRGYNEQF,13,TRBJ2-1,TRBV5-3
ASKGQGINYGYT,12,TRBJ1-2,TRBV10-2
ASRTYREGPGELF,13,TRBJ2-2,TRBV5-1
SVRDRDNSPLH,11,TRBJ1-6,TRBV29-1
ASIAGQGVSGRGNEQF,16,TRBJ2-1,TRBV2
ASSSPGQQNIQY,12,TRBJ2-4,TRBV19
ASSFTSGRVGEQY,13,TRBJ2-7,TRBV7-9
ASSETSGSIGELF,13,TRBJ2-2,TRBV2
ASSTSLGDRTDTQY,14,TRBJ2-3,TRBV19
ASSLRTSGSVGTGELF,16,TRBJ2-2,TRBV27
ATSAGGSYNEQF,12,TRBJ2-1,TRBV24-1
ASSQETGTAASYEQY,15,TRBJ2-7,TRBV4-2
ATSIRGRLNSPLH,13,TRBJ1-6,TRBV6-5
ASSPNLGQGGDGYT,14,TRBJ1-2,TRBV18
ASSQDWGGKYNGYT,14,TRBJ1-2,TRBV4-1